This T cell receptor (beta chain) is from a study of post-analysis software for immune sequencing data. CDR3 length equals 14 residues. CDR1 is MGHRA, CDR2 YSYEKL, per germline. V lost 3 bases to trimming and J lost 7 bases, with 12 bases between them. Note on this clonotype: What it binds is unknown.

Unique molecular identifiers tagged the TCR beta cDNA libraries. Each CDR3 protein gets one entry after TCRdb re-called the PCR reads with MiXCR. The table shows about 160,000 distinct CDR3 sequences, with around 36% occurring only once. General study points: Five TRBV segments, including TRBV5-6, TRBV5-1 and TRBV20-1, were more frequent in patients than controls.

Sequenced here: blood, sampled after autologous hematopoietic stem cell transplantation. This sequence joins TRBV4-1 and TRBJ2-2; D possibly matches TRBD1 or TRBD2 (5 bases each). The receptor was derived from a girl under 18 with multiple sclerosis. This CDR3 is CASSQDSQGGELFF. Here the CDR3 DNA reads TGCGCCAGCAGCCAGGACTCCCAGGGCGGGGAGCTGTTTTTT.